This entry describes one T cell receptor (beta chain). Its binding antigen is unknown. Per-nucleotide qualities are absent, and no much larger clonotype sits a single base away. Each collaborating institution followed its own protocols to collect whole blood in K2EDTA tubes. For TCRbeta analysis, collaborator samples were shipped as frozen whole blood, as isolated PBMCs, or as DNA extracted from either sample type. This specimen comes from a study of blood T cell repertoires in COVID-19 (dated by TCRdb to about 2020). Background on the whole study: Samples from collaborators originated in the United States, Italy and Spain and spanned both the acute and convalescent phases of COVID-19. The prospective study material was composed of cDNA or gDNA derived from T cells, B-cell-depleted T cells, or PBMCs. Subjects who had been exposed to COVID-19, were actively infected with it, or had recovered from it provided the deeply sampled blood TCRbeta repertoires that made up the dataset. A freely available public database, intended as a resource for researchers studying the immune response to SARS-CoV-2, is where the repertoires were released. The samples were drawn from two sources: the first 160 participants of the ongoing ImmuneRACE study, and approximately 1,300 subjects contributed by 6 global collaborators. Sample metadata almost always included a de-identified subject ID, COVID-19 status, age in years and sex. Where available, HLA class I and class II types were obtained from metadata supplied by the sample provider rather than from assay-based typing. Paper-wide results and their limitations: The quantity of clinical and demographic metadata differed by source and by participant and was supplied without curation.

TCRbeta CDR3 regions were amplified from genomic DNA by means of the immunoSEQ Assay, a bias-controlled multiplex PCR. The paper's data handling went like this. The number of nucleated cells in each sample was estimated from the amplification of reference gene primers within the assay. To quantify the absolute abundance of each unique TCRbeta CDR3 rearrangement, sequence reads were collapsed and filtered. Productive Simpson clonality was computed per sample as the square root of Simpson's diversity index over productive rearrangements. The immuneACCESS repertoire file appears here via TCRdb, limited to in-frame rearrangements. These files lack a portion of the clones; in checked studies, under half of the deficit traces to unresolved V genes, and the cause of the others is not known. That table gives V, J and clone size, and the DNA gave D and trimming. The sample table lists around 77,000 clones, more than 85% of them with a count of one. The leading ten clones occupy 4.8% of the sample.

The CDR3 runs 15 amino acids, cysteine and phenylalanine included. Just the 45-base CDR3 DNA is kept, in frame starting at base 1. From the germline V gene (reference sequence), CDR1 is LNHDA and CDR2 is SQIVND. Trimming accounts for 6 bases at V and 0 bases at J, while the number of junction bases matched to no gene is 5. The clonotype was recovered from a woman aged 60 to 75 with active COVID-19. The sample consisted of peripheral blood. The rearrangement combines TRBV19 with TRBJ2-1; 7 bases in between match TRBD2. The nucleotide sequence is given as TGTGCCAGTAGACGAGCGGGGAGCTCCTACAATGAGCAGTTCTTC. The translation is CASRRAGSSYNEQFF.